The next 3 T cell receptor beta chains were all read from a single sample in a study of beta chain features in type 1 diabetes. As every portion of the isolated RNA was reverse transcribed, the sequencing read expressed TCRB transcripts. Profiled with immunoSEQ multiplex PCR; TCRdb holds only in-frame clones, not every one. The sample has under 950,000 clones, roughly 15% seen once. The sequencing input was naive CD4+ T cells from blood. These receptor sequences come from a woman between 18 and 29 years old in good health.

The chain employs TRBV7-3 and TRBJ1-1, with no clear D. Germline V CDR1 and CDR2: SGHTA, FQGTGA. The V and J ends lost 3 bases and 8 bases respectively, with 16 bases between them. This CDR3 spans 14 amino acids. This CDR3 reads CASSFLEGIGEAFF. Written as DNA, the CDR3 is TGTGCCAGCAGCTTCCTCGAAGGTATCGGGGAAGCTTTCTTT.

This clone appeared a few times. The gene calls are TRBV20-1 and TRBJ2-1, with TRBD2 identical over 7 bases. This CDR3 spans 11 amino acids. Losses at the gene ends were 6 bases for V and 10 bases for J; bases not matched to a gene: 6. In germline, CDR1 is DFQATT, CDR2 SNEGSKA (reference sequence). The CDR3 here is CSAEELAEQFF. The CDR3 DNA is TGCAGTGCCGAGGAACTAGCGGAGCAGTTCTTC.

This clone has a handful of counts. The chain recombines TRBV7-2 with TRBJ2-1, with 12 nucleotides matching TRBD1. Germline assignment: CDR1 SGHTA and CDR2 FQGNSA. The CDR3 is 15 residues long. Trimming removed 8 bases from V and 8 bases from J; junction bases left unmatched: 10. The CDR3 loop is CASGLVGQGADEQFF. The DNA for the CDR3 is TGTGCCAGCGGATTAGTGGGACAGGGGGCGGATGAGCAGTTCTTC.